This section outlines one TCR beta chain sequence together with its context. Its antigen is not identified. One end of the junction fails to match germline, which may point to a read error. Primers used in a second PCR of about 6 to 11 cycles were a sample-barcoded 5' primer and a J-beta primer mix. Each sample yielded at least 3 million CDR3-containing paired-end reads. In TCRdb, the 5' RACE reads were re-called with MiXCR into one record per CDR3 protein. There are about 1.8 million distinct CDR3 sequences in the sample; about 49% occur only once, and less than 2.5% lies in the top ten. These data belong to a study of blood T cells in healthy people across ages. General study results and limits: Long-lived donors exceeded aged donors in naive CD4+ cells and diversity.

In terms of origin and age, donors were healthy Caucasian individuals from Russia aged about 6 to 95. Per individual sample, total RNA of at least 6 micrograms was extracted. Looked up from germline, CDR1 is MDHEN and CDR2 is SYDVKM. This CDR3 is 14 amino acids long. The V and J genes are TRBV28 and TRBJ2-7, with D uncertain. Sequenced: blood. The sequence was collected from a woman between 35 and 50 years old in good health. The DNA for the CDR3 is TGTGCCAGCAGTCAAGCCCCTCGGGTCTACGGGCAGTACTTC. Translating gives CASSQAPRVYGQYF.